The source of this T cell receptor beta chain is a study of blood T cell repertoires in COVID-19. About the study: PBMCs, B-cell-depleted T cells, or T cells were the source of the cDNA or gDNA that made up the material.

The CDR3 extends over 15 amino acids. Germline V lookup: CDR1 SNHLY, CDR2 FYNNEI. After removal of 1 base from V and 6 bases from J, the junction contained 4 bases not matched to a gene. The table came from immunoSEQ multiplex PCR; TCRdb's copy has only in-frame clones and leaves some out. This sample yields about 210,000 clones, of which about 91% are seen a single time; roughly 2.3% belongs to the top ten. The cohort comprised adults aged about 18 to 100 years residing in 20 to 30 US areas. Source material: PBMCs or T cells enriched from blood (not recorded which). The TCR was taken from a woman aged 40 to 50 with acute COVID-19. This chain uses TRBV2 with TRBJ2-1; 9 bases map to TRBD2. CDR3 nucleotides: TGTGCCAGCAGTGAAGTTGGCGGGGGGGCCAATGAGCAGTTCTTC. Encoded protein: CASSEVGGGANEQFF.